These 24 T cell receptor beta chains share one sample of origin, sequenced in a study of CD8+CD57+ T cells in acquired aplastic anemia. Patients chosen for sequencing had shown CD8+CD57+ cell expansion by flow cytometry. Using genomic DNA as the template, TCR beta VDJ and CDR3 profiling was carried out. TCRdb re-analysed the reads in MiXCR, keeping a single row per CDR3 protein. This table has about 150,000 distinct CDR3 sequences, roughly half appearing once. What was sequenced was sorted CD4+, CD8+, or CD8+CD57+ T cells (not recorded which) from PBMCs. All receptors come from a human donor with aplastic anemia.

This clonotype was seen many times. J is TRBJ2-7 and V is TRBV5-1, with 13 bases matching TRBD2. Germline lookup yields CDR1 SGHRS and CDR2 YFSETQ. The CDR3 is made up of 14 amino acids. Trimming removed 0 bases from V and 6 bases from J; junction bases left unmatched: 0. This chain's CDR3 is CASSLGTSGSEQYV. The CDR3 nucleotides read TGCGCCAGCAGCTTGGGGACTAGCGGGAGCGAGCAGTACGTC.

This clonotype was counted many times. J is TRBJ2-3 and V is TRBV11-2; no definite D call. CDR1 is SGHAT, CDR2 FQNNGV, per germline. V lost 8 bases and J lost 7, with 19 bases in between. This CDR3 region has 14 residues. The CDR3 coding sequence is TGTGCCAGCGGATTGCAGTATGGGATAAATACGCAGTATTTT. Translating gives CASGLQYGINTQYF.

This clonotype was seen more than once but under ten times. A read error is possible here, since a much larger clone lies one base away. The chain recombines TRBV7-3 with TRBJ1-1; no reliable D call. The CDR3 sequence is 14 residues long. The germline V gene encodes CDR1 SGHTA and CDR2 FQGTGA. The ends were cut back, 2 bases at V and 4 bases at J, with 11 bases in the middle. For the CDR3, the DNA is TGTGCCAGCAGCTTAGAGGCGGCGGGCACTGAAGCTTTCTTT. It translates to CASSLEAAGTEAFF.

This clonotype was picked up many times. The chain couples TRBV24-1 to TRBJ2-7, with 10 positions matching TRBD2. The CDR3 is 15 amino acids. CDR1 is KGHDR, CDR2 SFDVKD, per germline. V lost 0 bases to trimming and J lost 11 bases; unmatched junction nucleotides: 9. CDR3 amino acids: CATSDLCLAGVKKYV. In DNA, the CDR3 is TGTGCCACCAGTGATTTGTGCCTAGCGGGAGTTAAGAAGTACGTC.

There are many counts of this clonotype. The V gene is TRBV12-3 or TRBV12-4, the J gene TRBJ2-3, with 9 bases fitting TRBD2. The CDR3 totals 15 residues. Unmatched junction bases numbered 9, after V lost 6 bases and J lost 5 bases. This CDR3 is CASSTPGLAVDTQYF. CDR3 in DNA: TGTGCCAGCAGCACACCGGGACTAGCTGTAGATACGCAGTATTTT.

The chain carries TRBV10-3 and TRBJ2-7; 9 positions agree with TRBD1. The CDR3 is 13 residues long. Germline V gene data show CDR1 as ENHRY and CDR2 as SYGVKD. V shed 8 bases and J 6 bases; nucleotides not matched to a gene: 8. The CDR3 protein is CAIHPGQGGEQYF. CDR3 nucleotide sequence: TGTGCCATCCATCCGGGACAGGGTGGCGAGCAGTACTTC.

About this clonotype itself: A much larger clone lies one base from this, so it may be a read error. The chain joins TRBV5-1 to TRBJ1-4; TRBD1 might be the D (6 bases). The CDR3 runs to 15 residues. Per germline, CDR1 SGHRS and CDR2 YFSETQ. CDR3 sequence reads: CACSLGGGTLKELFF. The CDR3, as DNA: TGCGCCTGCAGCTTGGGGGGGGGCACCCTGAAGGAACTGTTTTTT.

The V call is TRBV7-2, the J call TRBJ2-1; the match to TRBD2 covers 7 bases. The CDR3 is 11 residues long. V was clipped by 6 bases and J by 8 bases; unmatched bases: 1. Per the germline V gene, CDR1 is SGHTA and CDR2 is FQGNSA. The CDR3 nucleotides read TGTGCCAGCAGGGGGGGGGATGAGCAGTTCTTC. The encoded protein is CASRGGDEQFF.

The V call is TRBV24-1, the J call TRBJ2-2; 11 bases are shared with TRBD2. This CDR3 has 16 residues. CDR1 is KGHDR, CDR2 SFDVKD, per germline. With V trimmed by 3 bases and J by 5 bases, 4 bases remained unmatched. The CDR3 DNA reads as TGTGCCACCAGTGATCCAAGACTAGCGGGGACCGGGGAGCTGTTTTTT. Protein sequence: CATSDPRLAGTGELFF.

V and J are TRBV7-9 and TRBJ1-5; D uncertain. Per germline, CDR1 SEHNR and CDR2 FQNEAQ (reference sequence). This CDR3 spans 13 amino acids. V was shortened by 0 bases and J by 3 bases, with 3 bases between the two germline ends. CDR3 loop: CASSLAINQPQHF. CDR3 bases: TGTGCCAGCAGCTTAGCAATCAATCAGCCCCAGCATTTT. The whole variable domain, filled in from reference TRBV7-9 and TRBJ1-5, reads DTGVSQNPRHKITKRGQNVTFRCDPISEHNRLYWYRQTLGQGPEFLTYFQNEAQLEKSRLLSDRFSAERPKGSFSTLEIQRTEQGDSAMYLCASSLAINQPQHFGDGTRLSIL.

The chain employs TRBV9 and TRBJ1-4; unclear D gene. Germline-derived CDR1 and CDR2 are SGDLS and YYNGEE. This CDR3 has 16 amino acids. The V end was cut by 3 bases, the J end by 1 base, with 13 bases between. The DNA of the CDR3 is TGTGCCAGCAGCGGACAAATGGGAGGAACTAATGAAAAACTGTTTTTT. It codes for CASSGQMGGTNEKLFF.

Comment on this clonotype: Given a much more abundant clone one base away, this may be a read error. The V gene is TRBV12-3 or TRBV12-4, the J gene TRBJ1-1, with TRBD1 as a possible D gene (6 bases). The CDR3 runs to 12 residues. V lost 5 bases and J lost 11, with 15 bases in between. Here the CDR3 DNA reads TGTGCCAGCAGTCCTACCAGGGGCGCGGCTTTCTTT. This codes for CASSPTRGAAFF.

To note about this clonotype: This may be a read error, as it is one base from a much larger clone. The chain combines TRBV4-3 with TRBJ2-1; D might be TRBD2 (5 bases). Germline V gene lookup returns CDR1 LGHNA and CDR2 YSLEER. This CDR3 has 18 amino acids. V was trimmed by 0 bases and J by 4 bases, leaving 19 bases between them. CDR3 sequence (DNA): TGCGCCAGCAGCCAAGATGGGCCCCCGAGGGTTGTGTACAATGAGCAGTTCTTC. It translates to CASSQDGPPRVVYNEQFF.

This sequence joins TRBV9 and TRBJ2-3; D is perhaps TRBD1 (5 bases). V was cut by 0 bases and J by 5 bases, with 7 bases left in between. This CDR3 is built from 13 residues. Germline CDR1 and CDR2: SGDLS and YYNGEE. CDR3 bases: TGTGCCAGCAGCGTAGAAGGGGTAGATACGCAGTATTTT. As protein: CASSVEGVDTQYF.

The sample holds many counts of this clonotype. The chain carries TRBV7-2 and TRBJ2-7; weak D call: TRBD1 (6 bases). Looked up from germline, CDR1 is SGHTA and CDR2 is FQGNSA. V was shortened by 4 bases and J by 0 bases, with 13 bases between the two germline ends. The CDR3 runs to 15 residues. CDR3 in amino acids: CASSSRTESSYEQYF. The CDR3 DNA follows: TGTGCCAGCAGCTCCAGGACAGAAAGCTCCTACGAGCAGTACTTC.

This chain uses TRBV19 with TRBJ1-6; no clear D. The CDR3 has 14 residues. Germline CDR1 reads LNHDA; CDR2 reads SQIVND (reference sequence). Trimming cost V 1 base and J 11 bases, with 12 bases left between them. The CDR3 sequence is CASSIGLAEAPLHF. CDR3 bases: TGTGCCAGTAGTATAGGACTAGCCGAAGCACCCCTCCACTTT.

This clonotype was recorded a few times. This chain joins TRBV18 and TRBJ2-3, with 8 bases identical to TRBD2. The CDR3 consists of 16 residues. Germline-derived CDR1 and CDR2 are KGHSH and LQKENI. The V segment lost 6 bases and the J segment 3 bases; nucleotides outside the gene matches: 11. The CDR3: CASSPFGLAGTDTQYF. In nucleotides, the CDR3 is TGTGCCAGCTCCCCCTTCGGTCTAGCGGGTACAGATACGCAGTATTTT.

Comments on this clonotype: A much larger clone lies a single base off, so this may be a read error. This chain links TRBV12-3 or TRBV12-4 with TRBJ1-1, with 8 bases identical to TRBD1. The CDR3 sequence is 16 residues long. The J segment lost 3 bases and the V segment lost 5 bases, leaving 11 bases of the junction unmatched. The CDR3 region is CASSPSDRGWDTEAFF. In DNA form, the CDR3 reads TGTGCCAGCAGTCCCAGCGACAGGGGTTGGGACACTGAAGCTTTCTTT.

This clonotype was detected only once. The chain joins TRBV2 to TRBJ1-5; D gene ambiguous. Trimming pared 5 bases from V and 6 bases from J, leaving 8 bases between. The CDR3 contains 12 residues. From germline, CDR1 is SNHLY and CDR2 FYNNEI. The CDR3 DNA is TGTGCCAGCAGTAAAAGTGTTCAGCCCCAGCATTTT. This translates into CASSKSVQPQHF.

This clonotype was detected a few times. The junction does not match germline at one end; this may be a read error. The J gene is TRBJ2-5, the V gene TRBV9; possibly TRBD2 for D (6 bases). Germline-derived CDR1 and CDR2 are SGDLS and YYNGEE. The length of the CDR3 is 17 residues. The CDR3 sequence is CAGSPIGGGVGSETQYF. The CDR3 DNA sequence: TGTGCCGGCAGCCCCATCGGGGGAGGAGTAGGATCAGAGACCCAGTACTTC.

This clonotype was recorded a few times. The chain couples TRBV27 to TRBJ2-2; 13 bases are a match to TRBD2. J gave up 1 base and V 5 bases, and 10 bases lay outside the gene matches. This CDR3 has 19 amino acids. The germline V gene has CDR1 MNHEY and CDR2 SMNVEV (reference sequence). CDR3 sequence: CASSPRTSGSWVNTGELFF. The CDR3 nucleotides are TGTGCCAGCAGTCCCAGGACTAGCGGGAGTTGGGTGAACACCGGGGAGCTGTTTTTT.

This sequence joins TRBV24-1 and TRBJ2-7; 7 nucleotides match TRBD2. This CDR3 spans 14 amino acids. Germline-derived CDR1 and CDR2 are KGHDR and SFDVKD. V was pared by 8 bases and J by 6 bases, with 12 bases of the junction left unmatched. CDR3 residues: CATNRRTRTSEQYF. The CDR3, as DNA: TGTGCCACCAACCGAAGGACTAGAACGAGCGAGCAGTACTTC.

This clonotype occurred a few times. The V gene is TRBV2, the J gene TRBJ2-7; no firm D call. Trimming stripped 4 bases from V and 9 bases from J, with 7 bases between. The CDR3 extends over 10 amino acids. From germline, CDR1 is SNHLY and CDR2 FYNNEI. Written as DNA, the CDR3 is TGTGCCAGCAGTGGGACCAGGCAGTACGTC. Protein sequence: CASSGTRQYV.

This clonotype was detected ten times or more. The genes are TRBV4-2 and TRBJ2-2; D is uncertain. This CDR3 has 14 amino acids. V was clipped by 2 bases and J by 4 bases, with 8 bases between them. Germline-derived CDR1 and CDR2 are LGHNA and YNFKEQ. The CDR3 bases are TGTGCCAGCAGCCAACAGGTCTCCACCGGGGAGCTGTTTTTT. Its translation is CASSQQVSTGELFF.